This T cell receptor (beta chain) was captured by sequencing in a study of T cell responses to AZD1222 COVID-19 vaccine. Study-wide findings and caveats: Spike-specific TCR breadth and depth went up after people got two AZD1222 doses.

Clones were sequenced by immunoSEQ multiplex PCR, and TCRdb holds only the in-frame ones, with some missing. The sample consists of around 120,000 clones, about 79% of them appearing once. As for this clone: The antigen is unknown.

The germline V gene has CDR1 KGHSH and CDR2 LQKENI. The CDR3 sequence is 12 residues long. Trimming at V came to 6 bases and at J to 7 bases, leaving 4 bases not matched to a gene. Material: peripheral blood, obtained 28 days after the second AZD1222 dose. This sequence joins TRBV18 and TRBJ2-7; the match to TRBD1 covers 9 bases. The receptor's source is an adult who received the AZD1222 COVID-19 vaccine. CDR3 loop: CASSHRGREQYF. The DNA for the CDR3 is TGTGCCAGCTCCCACAGGGGGCGGGAGCAGTACTTC. Full variable domain (outside the CDR3, taken from reference TRBV18 and TRBJ2-7): NAGVMQNPRHLVRRRGQEARLRCSPMKGHSHVYWYRQLPEEGLKFMVYLQKENIIDESGMPKERFSAEFPKEGPSILRIQQVVRGDSAAYFCASSHRGREQYFGPGTRLTVT.